Detailed here is one TCR beta chain. This CDR3 spans 15 amino acids. Germline assignment: CDR1 DFQATT and CDR2 SNEGSKA (reference sequence). These data come from a study of blood T cells in healthy people across ages. For the second PCR, which ran for about 6 to 11 cycles, a sample-barcoded 5' primer and a J-beta primer mix were used. One entry per CDR3 protein, called by TCRdb with MiXCR from the 5' RACE reads. The sample has some 760,000 distinct CDR3 sequences, 20% to 30% seen once. The data were also submitted as part of a second study, on T cells of mothers and their children.

This chain joins TRBV20-1 and TRBJ2-1; 10 bases map to TRBD1. The J call may not be correct, given that the DNA end is closer to TRBJ2-7. The TCR was taken from a boy aged 5 to 17 in good health. Material for sequencing was blood. The CDR3 is CSASDRDRGSYEQYF. As DNA, the CDR3 is TGCAGTGCTAGCGACCGGGACAGGGGCTCCTACGAGCAGTACTTC.